The 2 T cell receptor beta chains presented below share a single source sample, sequenced in a study of OX40 agonist ivuxolimab in advanced cancers. The repertoire was sequenced with immunoSEQ multiplex PCR; TCRdb's copy has only in-frame clones and lacks some. This sample has some 86,000 clones, with 91% found just once. Sequenced here: CD4+ or CD8+ T cells sorted from blood, sampled in a trial of the OX40 agonist ivuxolimab. The receptors here all came from an adult with an advanced solid tumor such as melanoma, head and neck, liver or kidney cancer.

The chain is built from TRBV28 and TRBJ2-3; D gene uncertain. The ends were cut back, 7 bases at V and 6 bases at J, with 14 bases in the middle. This CDR3 has 13 amino acids. Germline V gene sequence: CDR1 MDHEN, CDR2 SYDVKM. The CDR3 coding sequence is TGTGCCAGCACCAAAGGCAGCCCCGATACGCAGTATTTT. Translating it yields CASTKGSPDTQYF.

Concerning this clone: At one end the junction does not follow the germline gene, possibly because of a read error. This chain connects TRBV7-7 to TRBJ2-7; 7 nucleotides match TRBD2. The length of the CDR3 is 15 residues. The germline CDR1 and CDR2 sequences are SSHAT and FNYEAQ (reference sequence). The CDR3 is CASSLGEGVSYEQYF. The CDR3 region has the DNA TGTGCTAGCAGCTTAGGGGAGGGAGTTAGCTACGAGCAGTACTTC.